Shown below are 25 T cell receptor beta chains from a single sample sequenced in a study of cytomegalovirus exposure and HLA in healthy donors. The PCR had 60 Vbeta and 13 Jbeta primers. Repertoires were generated with immunoSEQ multiplex PCR, while TCRdb's copy carries only in-frame clones and drops some. The sample has tens of thousands of clones; roughly 82% are singletons. Sequencing was done on a sample of PBMCs. The receptors were gathered from a man aged 25 to 45 in good health and CMV-seronegative.

J is TRBJ2-1 and V is TRBV5-1; 14 positions agree with TRBD2. The ends lost 4 bases at V and 7 bases at J; junction bases unmatched: 7. The CDR3 totals 16 residues. Germline lookup yields CDR1 SGHRS and CDR2 YFSETQ. This CDR3 reads CASSQPGTSGGNEQFF. The CDR3 region has the DNA TGCGCCAGCAGCCAACCCGGGACTAGCGGGGGTAATGAGCAGTTCTTC. Filled out from reference TRBV5-1 and TRBJ2-1, the complete variable domain reads KAGVTQTPRYLIKTRGQQVTLSCSPISGHRSVSWYQQTPGQGLQFLFEYFSETQRNKGNFPGRFSGRQFSNSRSEMNVSTLELGDSALYLCASSQPGTSGGNEQFFGPGTRLTVL.

V and J are TRBV7-2 and TRBJ2-5; 9 nucleotides agree with TRBD1. CDR3 length equals 15 residues. Germline trimming cut 3 bases from V and 5 bases from J; bases unmatched to any gene: 7. Germline CDR1 reads SGHTA; CDR2 reads FQGNSA. CDR3 sequence: CASSLGGQGVETQYF. As DNA, the CDR3 is TGTGCCAGCAGCTTGGGGGGACAGGGTGTGGAGACCCAGTACTTC.

The V gene is TRBV27, the J gene TRBJ1-2, with D maybe TRBD1 (5 bases). The CDR3 is 14 amino acids. Trimming took off 3 bases at V and 4 bases at J, with 12 bases between the two ends. Germline CDR1 is MNHEY and CDR2 is SMNVEV (reference sequence). The CDR3 DNA is TGTGCCAGCAGTTTGGTGGACACGGGCTATGGCTACACCTTC. This encodes CASSLVDTGYGYTF.

The chain employs TRBV6-1 and TRBJ1-5, with D perhaps TRBD1 (5 bases). This CDR3 has 15 amino acids. V lost 8 bases, J lost 0 bases, and 14 bases lay in between. In germline, CDR1 is MNHNS, CDR2 SASEGT. The CDR3 region is CASGAGEYSNQPQHF. DNA for the CDR3: TGTGCCAGCGGGGCAGGAGAGTATAGCAATCAGCCCCAGCATTTT.

This clone has just one count. An end of the junction does not agree with germline; a read error may underlie this. This rearrangement joins TRBV7-9 to TRBJ2-7, with D possibly being TRBD2 (6 bases). The CDR3 has 13 residues. Germline loops: CDR1 SEHNR, CDR2 FQNEAQ (reference sequence). As DNA, the CDR3 is TGTGCCAGCAGATTAGCGGCATCCTACGAGCAGTACTTC. Amino acids: CASRLAASYEQYF.

The sample holds one count of this clone. The chain joins TRBV7-2 to TRBJ2-7; perhaps TRBD2 as D (7 bases). Trimming cost V 5 bases and J 4 bases, with 24 bases left between them. CDR1 and CDR2 (germline): SGHTA, FQGNSA. The CDR3 loop spans 17 amino acids. This chain's CDR3 is CASSRGGFRVGSYEQYF. The CDR3 DNA sequence: TGTGCCAGCAGCAGGGGGGGTTTTAGGGTTGGAAGTTACGAGCAGTACTTC.

CDR3 nucleotide sequence: TGTGCCAGCCGACCGTCCACGGGGGGCTACGAGCAGTACTTC. It translates to CASRPSTGGYEQYF. This chain connects TRBV6-6 to TRBJ2-7; 7 bases are shared with TRBD2. The germline V gene has CDR1 MNHNY and CDR2 SVGAGI (reference sequence). The CDR3 runs to 14 residues. J gave up 3 bases and V 8 bases, and 10 bases lay outside the gene matches.

This chain connects TRBV4-1 to TRBJ1-2; 9 bases agree with TRBD1. There are 19 residues in the CDR3. The V and J ends lost 1 base and 3 bases, in that order; junction bases with no gene match: 15. Per the germline V gene, CDR1 is MGHRA and CDR2 is YSYEKL. The CDR3 loop reads CASSQARDRVKEKDYGYTF. The CDR3 region has the DNA TGCGCCAGCAGCCAAGCACGGGACAGGGTCAAAGAGAAAGACTATGGCTACACCTTC.

This chain connects TRBV5-1 to TRBJ1-4; D unclear. V lost 0 bases to trimming and J lost 3 bases, with 6 bases between them. Germline CDR1 reads SGHRS; CDR2 reads YFSETQ. This CDR3 is 14 amino acids long. CDR3 nucleotide sequence: TGCGCCAGCAGCTTGGGAGGGCCTAATGAAAAACTGTTTTTT. Protein product: CASSLGGPNEKLFF.

V is TRBV10-2 and J is TRBJ2-3; 8 positions agree with TRBD2. Germline V lookup: CDR1 WSHSY, CDR2 SAAADI. V lost 7 bases, J lost 5 bases, and 8 bases stayed unmatched. This CDR3 is 14 amino acids long. CDR3 bases: TGCGCCAGCAATAATGGACTAGCAAGAGATACGCAGTATTTT. Its translation: CASNNGLARDTQYF.

The gene calls are TRBV2 and TRBJ2-5; the match to TRBD1 covers 10 bases. The DNA end is a closer match to TRBJ2-7, so the J assignment may be wrong. The length of the CDR3 is 16 residues. The V gene's germline CDR1 is SNHLY and CDR2 FYNNEI. CDR3 residues: CASNLGRTGGYYEQYF. As DNA, the CDR3 is TGTGCCAGCAATTTAGGCCGGACAGGGGGGTACTACGAGCAGTACTTC.

V gene TRBV19 combines with J gene TRBJ1-3, with 8 bases fitting TRBD1. With 10 bases clipped from V and 3 bases from J, the junction kept 5 bases outside the gene matches. CDR1 is LNHDA and CDR2 is SQIVND in the germline V gene (reference sequence). The CDR3 runs 13 residues. The CDR3 is CATRTGSGNTIYF. The CDR3 DNA is TGTGCCACCCGGACAGGGAGTGGAAACACCATATATTTT.

The gene calls are TRBV4-2 and TRBJ2-3; TRBD2 matches at 8 bases. The CDR3 is made up of 15 amino acids. Germline values: CDR1 LGHNA, CDR2 YNFKEQ. The V gene end was trimmed by 4 bases and the J gene end by 2 bases; junction bases not matched to a gene: 5. CDR3 region: CASSLGAGATDTQYF. In nucleotides, the CDR3 is TGTGCCAGCAGCCTTGGAGCGGGGGCCACAGATACGCAGTATTTT.

This clone was detected only once. The CDR3 protein is CASRMGQVNSPLHF. As DNA, the CDR3 is TGTGCCAGCAGGATGGGACAAGTTAATTCACCCCTCCACTTT. V usage is TRBV5-4 and J usage is TRBJ1-6; D is possibly TRBD1 (6 bases). CDR1 and CDR2 from the germline V gene are SGHNT and YYREEE (reference sequence). Trimming removed 5 bases from V and 6 bases from J, with 12 bases in between. CDR3 length equals 14 residues.

The chain joins TRBV4-3 to TRBJ2-1, with 9 bases that match TRBD2. Per the germline V gene, CDR1 is LGHNA and CDR2 is YSLEER. The CDR3 runs to 16 residues. V was clipped by 1 base and J by 3 bases; unmatched bases: 4. The CDR3 region is CASSQGSGRYYNEQFF. The CDR3 DNA is TGCGCCAGCAGCCAAGGCAGCGGGAGGTACTACAATGAGCAGTTCTTC.

The J gene is TRBJ1-3, the V gene TRBV30; 8 positions match TRBD1. Germline CDR1 is GTSNPN and CDR2 is SVGIG (reference sequence). After removal of 0 bases from V and 4 bases from J, the junction contained 2 bases not matched to a gene. The CDR3 covers 14 residues. The CDR3 spells CAWSVRGRGNTIYF. The CDR3 nucleotides are TGTGCCTGGAGTGTCAGGGGGCGAGGAAACACCATATATTTT.

This chain joins TRBV5-1 and TRBJ2-5, with 8 bases that match TRBD2. CDR1 SGHRS and CDR2 YFSETQ come from the germline V gene. The CDR3 covers 15 residues. The ends lost 4 bases at V and 0 bases at J; junction bases unmatched: 5. CDR3 nucleotides: TGCGCCAGCAGCGGAACTAGCGGCGACCAAGAGACCCAGTACTTC. This gives the protein CASSGTSGDQETQYF.

The CDR3 here is CATREMTGYSGNTIYF. The CDR3 nucleotides are TGTGCCACCAGAGAAATGACAGGATACTCTGGAAACACCATATATTTT. The V call is TRBV7-9, the J call TRBJ1-3, with D tentatively TRBD1 (6 bases). This CDR3 is built from 16 residues. The germline CDR1 and CDR2 sequences are SEHNR and FQNEAQ (reference sequence). V was clipped by 10 bases and J by 0 bases, with 19 bases between them.

The J gene is TRBJ2-7, the V gene TRBV7-9; D call uncertain. Looked up from germline, CDR1 is SEHNR and CDR2 is FQNEAQ (reference sequence). V lost 2 bases and J 0 bases, leaving 11 bases between the germline ends. This CDR3 has 15 amino acids. CDR3 in DNA: TGTGCCAGCAGCTTAATCGCGGTAGACTCCTACGAGCAGTACTTC. It specifies CASSLIAVDSYEQYF.

This chain joins TRBV6-5 and TRBJ2-5, with 9 bases fitting TRBD1. The J call may be wrong; the DNA end is better matched by TRBJ2-7. The CDR3 loop spans 15 amino acids. The V gene's germline CDR1 is MNHEY and CDR2 SVGAGI. The CDR3: CASSYEGTGHYEQYF. CDR3 bases: TGTGCCAGCAGTTACGAAGGGACAGGGCACTACGAGCAGTACTTC.

This CDR3 reads CASSQYRGRGYYGYTF. As DNA, the CDR3 is TGCGCCAGCAGTCAATACCGAGGGAGAGGGTACTATGGCTACACCTTC. The gene calls are TRBV23-1 and TRBJ1-2, with no clear D. TRBV23-1 is flagged as an ORF with uncertain function. Trimming stripped 1 base from V and 3 bases from J, with 15 bases between. The CDR3 spans 16 residues.

The V and J genes are TRBV9 and TRBJ2-2; 9 bases line up with TRBD2. V shed 0 bases and J 3 bases; nucleotides not matched to a gene: 9. The CDR3 has 18 residues. Germline V gene lookup returns CDR1 SGDLS and CDR2 YYNGEE. For the CDR3, the DNA is TGTGCCAGCAGCGTAGAGAATAGCGGGGGTTTCTACACCGGGGAGCTGTTTTTT. It codes for CASSVENSGGFYTGELFF.

V and J are TRBV28 and TRBJ1-2; 8 nucleotides match TRBD1. V shed 3 bases, J shed 4 bases, and the junction held 4 bases outside the gene matches. Germline V gene sequence: CDR1 MDHEN, CDR2 SYDVKM. The CDR3 has 14 amino acids. CDR3 sequence (DNA): TGTGCCAGCAGTTTGGACAGGGTAGTCTATGGCTACACCTTC. Translation gives CASSLDRVVYGYTF.

This chain joins TRBV27 and TRBJ1-4; 8 bases line up with TRBD1. Per the germline V gene, CDR1 is MNHEY and CDR2 is SMNVEV (reference sequence). CDR3 length: 19 residues. Trimming at V came to 5 bases and at J to 0 bases, leaving 14 bases not matched to a gene. The DNA for the CDR3 is TGTGCCAGCAGTGAGACAGGGGCGCTCTACCTTACAACTAATGAAAAACTGTTTTTT. As protein: CASSETGALYLTTNEKLFF.

The J gene is TRBJ2-2, the V gene TRBV7-9; 13 bases are shared with TRBD2. Trimming removed 5 bases from V and 4 bases from J; junction bases left unmatched: 7. This CDR3 contains 17 residues. Germline-derived CDR1 and CDR2 are SEHNR and FQNEAQ (reference sequence). CDR3 sequence (DNA): TGTGCCAGCAGCCCATGGACTAGCGGGGGCGGCACCGGGGAGCTGTTTTTT. This gives the protein CASSPWTSGGGTGELFF.